A selection of T cell receptor beta chains follows, all from one sample in a study of T cell responses to AZD1222 COVID-19 vaccine. Profiling relied on immunoSEQ multiplex PCR, and the TCRdb table lists in-frame clones only, not all of them. The table includes some 40,000 clones, over 70% detected once. The sequenced sample was peripheral blood, obtained on day 0 of AZD1222 vaccination. Receptors originate from an adult in good health. The CDR3 runs from the conserved cysteine through the conserved F or W. Fields, in order: D gene, J gene, V gene, clone size, CDR3 protein, CDR3 DNA. The D gene is left open where the match is weak. A clone size is listed for some rows: how often the clone was seen (once, few, many), or a class if it is expanded.

>.|TRBJ1-4|TRBV4-1|few
CASSQVIGRTYVNEKLFF
TGCGCCAGCAGCCAAGTCATTGGAAGAACCTACGTTAATGAAAAACTGTTTTTT
>.|TRBJ2-2|TRBV19|once
CASTRLARNTGELFF
TGTGCCAGTACTAGGCTAGCGAGGAACACCGGGGAGCTGTTTTTT
>.|TRBJ1-2|TRBV28|.
CASSGPHWGNYGYTF
TGTGCCAGCAGTGGGCCCCATTGGGGGAACTATGGCTACACCTTC
>.|TRBJ1-3|TRBV6-5|few
CASSLGFYSGNTIYF
TGTGCCAGCAGCTTAGGTTTTTACTCTGGAAACACCATATATTTT
>.|TRBJ1-6|TRBV11-2|.
CASSLVGSSYNSPLHF
TGTGCCAGCAGCTTAGTGGGGAGCTCCTATAATTCACCCCTCCACTTT
>.|TRBJ2-5|TRBV19|few
CASSPGMSMETQYF
TGTGCCAGTAGTCCGGGTATGTCGATGGAGACCCAGTACTTC
>.|TRBJ1-5|TRBV28|.
CASSAQVNQPQHF
TGTGCCAGCAGTGCACAGGTTAATCAGCCCCAGCATTTT
>.|TRBJ1-4|TRBV18|.
CASSPPAGYNEKLFF
TGTGCCAGCTCACCACCGGCAGGATATAATGAAAAACTGTTTTTT
>.|TRBJ2-5|TRBV19|once
CASKVTSYQETQYF
TGTGCCAGTAAAGTTACTAGCTATCAAGAGACCCAGTACTTC
>.|TRBJ2-7|TRBV6-5|.
CASSYGSRDEQYF
TGTGCCAGCAGTTACGGTTCACGGGACGAGCAGTACTTC
>.|TRBJ1-2|TRBV5-4|.
CASSSELTYTF
TGTGCCAGCAGCTCAGAGTTAACCTACACCTTC
>.|TRBJ1-1|TRBV6-5|.
CASSYSDKTEAFF
TGTGCCAGCAGTTACTCGGACAAAACTGAAGCTTTCTTT
>.|TRBJ2-4|TRBV6-5|.
CATRAGLGKNIQYF
TGTGCCACCCGGGCGGGGTTGGGCAAAAACATTCAGTACTTC
>.|TRBJ2-7|TRBV7-9|.
CASSLVGSEDEQYF
TGTGCCAGCAGCTTGGTAGGGAGCGAGGACGAGCAGTACTTC
>TRBD1|TRBJ1-1|TRBV7-8|.
CASSSWTGDAFF
TGTGCCAGCAGTTCGTGGACAGGGGACGCTTTCTTT
>TRBD2|TRBJ2-5|TRBV3-1/TRBV3-2|.
CASSQAHRGGETQYF
TGTGCCAGCAGCCAAGCCCACCGGGGGGGCGAGACCCAGTACTTC
>.|TRBJ2-5|TRBV5-1|.
CASSPLTNQETQYF
TGCGCCAGCAGCCCACTGACAAACCAAGAGACCCAGTACTTC
>.|TRBJ2-3|TRBV7-2|.
CASSLGTDTQYF
TGTGCCAGCAGCTTAGGCACAGATACGCAGTATTTT
>.|TRBJ1-3|TRBV5-1|once
CASSWSGEAGNTIYF
TGCGCCAGCAGCTGGTCAGGGGAGGCTGGAAACACCATATATTTT
>.|TRBJ2-7|TRBV21-1|few
CASSISLRAAGHEQYF
TGTGCCAGCAGCATATCTCTACGGGCGGCAGGGCACGAGCAGTACTTC